These 7 T cell receptor beta chains were sequenced from one sample in a study of T cell repertoires in cytomegalovirus infection. TCRdb passed the reads through MiXCR, listing each CDR3 protein once. The sample includes about 830,000 distinct CDR3 sequences, around a third seen only once; the top ten take 9.5% to 15%. These TCRs are of unknown antigen specificity. The sequences come from cultured CD8+ T cells from PBMCs, collected from culture after CMV antigen stimulation. The receptors derive from a human donor in good health (CMV status not recorded). Some clones in this sample may be carry-over from other donors' samples.

This clonotype was seen at least ten times. The chain couples TRBV7-3 to TRBJ2-1, with a tentative D call TRBD2 (6 bases). This CDR3 is built from 15 residues. Germline V gene sequence: CDR1 SGHTA, CDR2 FQGTGA. Trimming removed 4 bases at V and 0 bases at J, with 10 bases between. The CDR3, as DNA: TGTGCCAGCAGCTGGGGGGTGAACTCCTACAATGAGCAGTTCTTC. Translating it yields CASSWGVNSYNEQFF.

The chain is built from TRBV20-1 and TRBJ2-7, with TRBD1 identical over 7 bases. J was trimmed by 1 base and V by 1 base; bases with no gene match: 7. Per the germline V gene, CDR1 is DFQATT and CDR2 is SNEGSKA (reference sequence). CDR3 length: 15 amino acids. CDR3 in amino acids: CSARGATGVSYEQYV. DNA for the CDR3: TGCAGTGCTAGAGGAGCCACAGGGGTTTCCTACGAGCAGTACGTC.

The rearrangement links TRBV27 to TRBJ2-5; D is perhaps TRBD1 (7 bases). The germline CDR1 and CDR2 sequences are MNHEY and SMNVEV (reference sequence). This CDR3 is 15 amino acids long. V was clipped by 5 bases and J by 1 base, with 14 bases between them. CDR3 nucleotides: TGTGCCAGCAGTCCTAGACAGGGACTCCAAGAGACCCAGTACTTC. This sequence encodes CASSPRQGLQETQYF.

This clonotype came up many times. The chain combines TRBV12-3 or TRBV12-4 with TRBJ1-1; weak D call: TRBD1 (5 bases). The V and J ends lost 2 bases and 4 bases respectively, with 29 bases between them. CDR3 length equals 20 residues. CDR3 DNA: TGTGCCAGCAGTTTATGGGGCCCTGAAGGGAATCGTATCCCGACCACTGAAGCTTTCTTT. This gives the protein CASSLWGPEGNRIPTTEAFF.

This rearrangement joins TRBV28 to TRBJ2-5, with 8 bases that match TRBD1. Germline V gene data show CDR1 as MDHEN and CDR2 as SYDVKM. Trimming at V came to 4 bases and at J to 3 bases, leaving 10 bases not matched to a gene. The CDR3 loop spans 16 amino acids. The CDR3 nucleotides read TGTGCCAGCAGTTCCCCCATGGACAGGGTAGAAGAGACCCAGTACTTC. Residues: CASSSPMDRVEETQYF.

This clonotype was observed a few times. V usage is TRBV7-9 and J usage is TRBJ2-7; 12 bases fit TRBD2. The J segment lost 1 base and the V segment lost 4 bases, leaving 2 bases of the junction unmatched. CDR1 is SEHNR, CDR2 FQNEAQ, per germline (reference sequence). The CDR3 has 15 amino acids. DNA for the CDR3: TGTGCCAGCAGCTCACTAGCGGGGGGTTCCTACGAGCAGTACTTC. Its translation: CASSSLAGGSYEQYF.

This clonotype has only one observation. The rearrangement joins TRBV15 to TRBJ2-5; possibly TRBD2 for D (6 bases). The length of the CDR3 is 15 residues. The V gene lost 1 base and the J gene lost 2 bases, with 11 bases spanning the gap. Looked up from germline, CDR1 is LNHNV and CDR2 is YYDKDF (reference sequence). The CDR3 DNA is TGTGCCACCAGCAGAGGGGAGCGGGCGCAAGAGACCCAGTACTTC. Protein product: CATSRGERAQETQYF.